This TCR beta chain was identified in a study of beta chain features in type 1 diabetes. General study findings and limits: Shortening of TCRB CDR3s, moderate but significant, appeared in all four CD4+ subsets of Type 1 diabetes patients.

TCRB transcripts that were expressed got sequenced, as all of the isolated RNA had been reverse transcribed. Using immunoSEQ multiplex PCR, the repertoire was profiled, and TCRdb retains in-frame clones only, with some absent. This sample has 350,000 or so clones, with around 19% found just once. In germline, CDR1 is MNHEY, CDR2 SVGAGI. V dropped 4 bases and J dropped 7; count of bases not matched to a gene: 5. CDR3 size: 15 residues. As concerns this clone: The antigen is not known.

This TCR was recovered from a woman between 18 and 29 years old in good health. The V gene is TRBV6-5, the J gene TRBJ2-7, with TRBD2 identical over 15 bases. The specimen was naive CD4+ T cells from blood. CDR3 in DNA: TGTGCCAGCAGTTCGGGACTAGCGGGAGGTGGGGAGCAGTACTTC. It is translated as CASSSGLAGGGEQYF.